This entry describes one TCR beta chain. This sample is part of a study of blood T cell repertoires in COVID-19. CDR3 length: 14 amino acids. Looked up from germline, CDR1 is MNHEY and CDR2 is SVGAGI. Trimming left V 6 bases short and J 0 bases short, with 10 bases between. Assay: immunoSEQ multiplex PCR; the TCRdb copy retains only in-frame clones and omits some. The sample consists of a few hundred thousand clones, less than 90% of them appearing once. The sequencing sample was made of peripheral blood. This chain joins TRBV6-5 and TRBJ2-3; D perhaps matches TRBD2 (5 bases). This TCR was recovered from a woman in her sixties or seventies with COVID-19, enrolled during active disease. The CDR3, as DNA: TGTGCCAGCAGACCCCGGGGTAGCACAGATACGCAGTATTTT. Translation gives CASRPRGSTDTQYF.